These 8 T cell receptor beta chains came from one sample sequenced in a study of blood T cell repertoires in COVID-19 (dated by TCRdb to 2018 to 2020). The library was generated by the immunoSEQ multiplex PCR assay. TCRdb re-hosts the immuneACCESS table, in-frame sequences only. Its copies lack some clones; in the studies checked, an unresolved V gene accounts for under half of them, and the cause for the rest is not known. Counted in this sample were about 51,000 clones; approximately 86% of them appeared once. The biggest ten clones account for about 1.2% of the sample. The sequencing input was peripheral blood. The receptors come from a man between 60 and 75 years old with acute or convalescent COVID-19.

The chain has TRBV7-2 and TRBJ2-7; D not resolved. Trimming took off 3 bases at V and 5 bases at J, with 11 bases between the two ends. CDR1 is SGHTA and CDR2 is FQGNSA in the germline V gene. The CDR3 covers 13 residues. The CDR3 DNA reads as TGTGCCAGCAGCTTCGTATCGGGTAACGAGCAGTACTTC. Encoded protein: CASSFVSGNEQYF.

The genes are TRBV27 and TRBJ1-6, with D possibly matching TRBD1 (5 bases). Trimming cost V 4 bases and J 7 bases, with 11 bases left between them. CDR3 length: 14 residues. Germline V lookup: CDR1 MNHEY, CDR2 SMNVEV (reference sequence). The DNA for the CDR3 is TGTGCCAGCAGTTCTTTCCGGGGGAATTCACCCCTCCACTTT. Amino acids: CASSSFRGNSPLHF.

V and J are TRBV13 and TRBJ2-1; 9 nucleotides align to TRBD2. The CDR3 covers 15 residues. V lost 0 bases and J lost 3; bases outside the gene matches: 0. CDR1 PRHDT and CDR2 FYEKMQ come from the germline V gene (reference sequence). The CDR3 is CASSLGAGGYNEQFF. Here the CDR3 DNA reads TGTGCCAGCAGCTTAGGAGCGGGGGGCTACAATGAGCAGTTCTTC.

The chain couples TRBV5-1 to TRBJ2-7, with 7 bases lining up with TRBD1. Losses at the gene ends were 4 bases for V and 3 bases for J; bases not matched to a gene: 7. Looked up from germline, CDR1 is SGHRS and CDR2 is YFSETQ. This CDR3 region has 14 residues. DNA of the CDR3: TGCGCCAGCAGCCCTTCGGGACAGCTCTACGAGCAGTACTTC. Amino acid sequence: CASSPSGQLYEQYF.

This clone turned up a few times. The chain employs TRBV18 and TRBJ1-1; 8 bases are a match to TRBD1. With 4 bases clipped from V and 0 bases from J, the junction kept 7 bases outside the gene matches. Per germline, CDR1 KGHSH and CDR2 LQKENI. This CDR3 region has 16 residues. The CDR3 DNA follows: TGTGCCAGCTCACGAACGACGACAGGGGTGAACACTGAAGCTTTCTTT. The encoded protein is CASSRTTTGVNTEAFF.

The gene calls are TRBV7-2 and TRBJ2-1; D possibly corresponds to TRBD2 (6 bases). Trimming took 4 bases from V and 0 from J, leaving 10 bases between them. CDR3 length: 15 residues. Germline CDR1 SGHTA, CDR2 FQGNSA. The DNA of the CDR3 is TGTGCCAGCAGCTCTCGGGGGAGCTCCTACAATGAGCAGTTCTTC. Translation gives CASSSRGSSYNEQFF. Looking up the rest from reference TRBV7-2 and TRBJ2-1 gives the full variable domain: GAGVSQSPSNKVTEKGKDVELRCDPISGHTALYWYRQSLGQGLEFLIYFQGNSAPDKSGLPSDRFSAERTGGSVSTLTIQRTQQEDSAVYLCASSSRGSSYNEQFFGPGTRLTVL.

The CDR3 nucleotides are TGCAGTGCTAGACTCCTGGAGACCCAGTACTTC. Its protein product is CSARLLETQYF. The chain has TRBV20-1 and TRBJ2-5; D gene uncertain. The length of the CDR3 is 11 residues. Germline V gene data show CDR1 as DFQATT and CDR2 as SNEGSKA (reference sequence). V lost 2 bases and J lost 5, with 6 bases in between.

The chain links TRBV6-5 to TRBJ1-6; 10 positions match TRBD1. Germline CDR1 and CDR2: MNHEY and SVGAGI. This CDR3 region has 15 residues. V shed 2 bases, J shed 6 bases, and the junction held 1 base outside the gene matches. The CDR3 reads CASSYRDRGNSPLHF. The DNA of the CDR3 is TGTGCCAGCAGTTACCGGGACAGGGGTAATTCACCCCTCCACTTT.